The clone carrying this T cell receptor beta chain was recorded at least ten times. Its antigen is not known. No treatment had been given to any patient before thyroid surgery. TCRdb reanalyzed the PCR reads via MiXCR. The repertoire has 40,000 to 50,000 clones, less than 5% of them found once; the top ten carry roughly 9.8%. Germline V gene sequence: CDR1 SNHLY, CDR2 FYNNEI. The CDR3 covers 13 residues. V lost 6 bases and J lost 6; bases outside the gene matches: 3. The data are from a study of metastatic and nonmetastatic thyroid tumors. Study background: Repertoire data that came from the blood and tumor or nodule tissue of malignant and benign thyroid patients were compared.

Notes on the study in general: Versus benign nodules, malignant thyroid tumors reportedly had significantly higher TCR beta diversity, in blood and tumor.

Sequencing was done on a sample of blood. The sequence was obtained from a female donor with papillary thyroid cancer or a benign thyroid nodule (not recorded which). Some clones in this sample may be carry-over from other donors' samples. V is TRBV2 and J is TRBJ1-4, with 8 bases lining up with TRBD1. CDR3 bases: TGTGCCAGCAGCCCGGACAGGGATGAAAAACTGTTTTTT. Translation: CASSPDRDEKLFF. Variable domain in full (rest from reference TRBV2 and TRBJ1-4): EPEVTQTPSHQVTQMGQEVILRCVPISNHLYFYWYRQILGQKVEFLVSFYNNEISEKSEIFDDQFSVERPDGSNFTLKIRSTKLEDSAMYFCASSPDRDEKLFFGSGTQLSVL.